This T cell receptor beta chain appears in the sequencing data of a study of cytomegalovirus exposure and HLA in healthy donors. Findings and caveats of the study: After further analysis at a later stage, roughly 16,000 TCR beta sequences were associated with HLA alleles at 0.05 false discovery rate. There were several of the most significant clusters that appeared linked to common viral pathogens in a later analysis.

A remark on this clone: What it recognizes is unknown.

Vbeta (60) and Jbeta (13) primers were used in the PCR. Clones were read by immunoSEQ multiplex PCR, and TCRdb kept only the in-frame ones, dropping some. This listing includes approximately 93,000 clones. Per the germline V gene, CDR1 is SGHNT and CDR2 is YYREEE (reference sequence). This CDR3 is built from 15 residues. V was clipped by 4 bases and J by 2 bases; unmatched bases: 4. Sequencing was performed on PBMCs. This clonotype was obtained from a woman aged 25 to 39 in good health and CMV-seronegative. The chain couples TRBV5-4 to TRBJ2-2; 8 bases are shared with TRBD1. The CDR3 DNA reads TGTGCCAGCAGCCCCGGGACAGGCAACACCGGGGAGCTGTTTTTT. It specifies CASSPGTGNTGELFF. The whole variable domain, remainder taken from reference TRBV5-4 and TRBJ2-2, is ETGVTQSPTHLIKTRGQQVTLRCSSQSGHNTVSWYQQALGQGPQFIFQYYREEENGRGNFPPRFSGLQFPNYSSELNVNALELDDSALYLCASSPGTGNTGELFFGEGSRLTVL.